One and the same sample provided the 10 T cell receptor beta chains below, sequenced in a study of blood T cell repertoires in COVID-19. Using immunoSEQ multiplex PCR, the repertoire was profiled, and TCRdb retains in-frame clones only, with some absent. The table has around 200,000 clones, less than 90% seen once. The sequenced sample was peripheral blood. The receptors derive from a woman aged 70-85 years with COVID-19, enrolled during active disease.

This rearrangement joins TRBV25-1 to TRBJ2-5; 7 nucleotides line up with TRBD2. The CDR3 consists of 13 residues. V shed 4 bases, J shed 5 bases, and the junction held 4 bases outside the gene matches. CDR1 is MGHDK, CDR2 SYGVNS, per germline. The DNA of the CDR3 is TGTGCCAGCAGTGGGGACTATTTGGAGACCCAGTACTTC. The encoded protein is CASSGDYLETQYF.

The V and J genes are TRBV5-1 and TRBJ2-2; 13 nucleotides match TRBD2. V lost 0 bases to trimming and J lost 6 bases; unmatched junction nucleotides: 8. Germline V gene sequence: CDR1 SGHRS, CDR2 YFSETQ. This CDR3 has 18 residues. Written as DNA, the CDR3 is TGCGCCAGCAGCTTGGAGGGACTAGCGGGAATGAAGTCCGGGGAGCTGTTTTTT. This sequence encodes CASSLEGLAGMKSGELFF.

V is TRBV14 and J is TRBJ1-1; D is unclear. Per the germline V gene, CDR1 is SGHDN and CDR2 is FVKESK. V shed 3 bases and J shed 0 bases, with 8 bases lying between them. The CDR3 extends over 14 amino acids. The CDR3 nucleotides are TGTGCCAGCAGCCATATCGGTCTGAACACTGAAGCTTTCTTT. This codes for CASSHIGLNTEAFF.

The J gene is TRBJ1-2, the V gene TRBV29-1, with D perhaps TRBD1 (6 bases). There are 14 residues in the CDR3. Trimming pared 1 base from V and 8 bases from J, leaving 17 bases between. Germline assignment: CDR1 SQVTM and CDR2 ANQGSEA. The CDR3 region has the DNA TGCAGCGTTGAAGTCGGCAGGGGATTTGGCGGCTACACCTTC. Encoded protein: CSVEVGRGFGGYTF.

V usage is TRBV5-8 and J usage is TRBJ2-6; maybe TRBD2 (5 bases). The CDR3 contains 13 residues. Deletions cut 3 bases from V and 11 bases from J, with 12 bases between. Germline CDR1 SGHTS, CDR2 YDEGEE. CDR3 region: CASSSRTSYVLTF. CDR3 nucleotides: TGTGCCAGCAGCTCGAGGACTTCATACGTCCTGACTTTC. The whole variable domain, filled in from reference TRBV5-8 and TRBJ2-6, reads EAGVTQSPTHLIKTRGQQATLRCSPISGHTSVYWYQQALGLGLQFLLWYDEGEERNRGNFPPRFSGRQFPNYSSELNVNALELEDSALYLCASSSRTSYVLTFGAGSRLTVL.

A single count supports this clone. The chain links TRBV5-1 to TRBJ2-5; 11 bases map to TRBD2. Germline V gene lookup returns CDR1 SGHRS and CDR2 YFSETQ. The CDR3 has 20 residues. With V trimmed by 4 bases and J by 4 bases, 21 bases remained unmatched. This CDR3 reads CASSTNLAGGAKPVGETQYF. Here the CDR3 DNA reads TGCGCCAGCAGCACCAATCTAGCGGGGGGCGCAAAGCCTGTAGGAGAGACCCAGTACTTC.

This rearrangement joins TRBV3-1 (or the pseudogene TRBV3-2) to TRBJ1-1; 8 bases map to TRBD1. Germline values: CDR1 LGHDT, CDR2 YNNKEL (reference sequence). This CDR3 contains 13 residues. With V trimmed by 2 bases and J by 10 bases, 6 bases remained unmatched. The chain's CDR3 is CASSQSRGQGAFF. CDR3 DNA sequence: TGTGCCAGCAGCCAATCTCGTGGACAGGGAGCTTTCTTT.

In DNA form, the CDR3 reads TGTGCCAGCAGTTCCTCCTTGAGTACCGAGCAGTACTTC. It translates to CASSSSLSTEQYF. V is TRBV6-2 or TRBV6-3 and J is TRBJ2-7; D is undetermined. CDR3 length: 13 residues. Germline CDR1 reads MNHEY; CDR2 reads SVGEGT. Trimming shortened V by 4 bases and J by 6 bases, and 13 bases separated the two germline ends.

V usage is TRBV9 and J usage is TRBJ2-4; possible D gene TRBD1, 5 bases. CDR3 length: 14 residues. V lost 0 bases to trimming and J lost 5 bases, with 9 bases between them. CDR1 is SGDLS, CDR2 YYNGEE, per germline. The CDR3 protein is CASSVGSRENIQYF. For the CDR3, the DNA is TGTGCCAGCAGCGTAGGCAGCAGGGAAAACATTCAGTACTTC.

This rearrangement joins TRBV29-1 to TRBJ2-7; weak D call: TRBD2 (6 bases). Trimming pared 7 bases from V and 6 bases from J, leaving 16 bases between. The CDR3 runs to 12 residues. CDR1 and CDR2 (germline): SQVTM, ANQGSEA. CDR3 nucleotide sequence: TGCAGCGGTGCCATTTTCGGGGGCGAGCAGTACTTC. It codes for CSGAIFGGEQYF.